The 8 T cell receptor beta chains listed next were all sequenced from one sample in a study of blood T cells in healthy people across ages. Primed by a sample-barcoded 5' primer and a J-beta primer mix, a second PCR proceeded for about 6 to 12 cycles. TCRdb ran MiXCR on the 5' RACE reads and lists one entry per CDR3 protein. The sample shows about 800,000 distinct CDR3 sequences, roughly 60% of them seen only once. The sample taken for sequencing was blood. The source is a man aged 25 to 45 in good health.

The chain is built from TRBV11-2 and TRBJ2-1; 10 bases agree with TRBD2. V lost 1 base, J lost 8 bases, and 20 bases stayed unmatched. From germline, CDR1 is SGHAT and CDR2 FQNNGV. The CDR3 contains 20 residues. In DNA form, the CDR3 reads TGTGCCAGCAGCTTAGTGACAGGGTCTACAGCGGGAGGGCCGCGGGATGAGCAGTTCTTC. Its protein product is CASSLVTGSTAGGPRDEQFF. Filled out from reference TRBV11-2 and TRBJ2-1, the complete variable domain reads EAGVAQSPRYKIIEKRQSVAFWCNPISGHATLYWYQQILGQGPKLLIQFQNNGVVDDSQLPKDRFSAERLKGVDSTLKIQPAKLEDSAVYLCASSLVTGSTAGGPRDEQFFGPGTRLTVL.

The CDR3 nucleotides are TGTGCCAGCAGAGGGGACAGGGTCAGCGGCTACACCTTC. Its translation: CASRGDRVSGYTF. The rearrangement links TRBV6-5 to TRBJ1-2; 9 bases match TRBD1. Germline V gene lookup returns CDR1 MNHEY and CDR2 SVGAGI. The ends lost 6 bases at V and 8 bases at J; junction bases unmatched: 7. This CDR3 has 13 amino acids.

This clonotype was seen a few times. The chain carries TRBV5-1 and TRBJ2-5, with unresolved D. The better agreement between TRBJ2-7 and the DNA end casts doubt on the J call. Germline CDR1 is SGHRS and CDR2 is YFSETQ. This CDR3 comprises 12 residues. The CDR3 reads CASSFPDAEQYF. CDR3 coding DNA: TGCGCCAGCAGCTTTCCTGACGCCGAGCAGTACTTC.

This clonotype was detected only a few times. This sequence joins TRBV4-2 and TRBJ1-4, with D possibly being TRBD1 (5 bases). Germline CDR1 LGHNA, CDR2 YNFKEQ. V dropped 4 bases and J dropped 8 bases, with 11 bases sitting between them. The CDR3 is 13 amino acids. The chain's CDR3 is CASSLRGGEKLFF. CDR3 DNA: TGTGCCAGCAGCCTGAGGGGTGGGGAAAAACTGTTTTTT.

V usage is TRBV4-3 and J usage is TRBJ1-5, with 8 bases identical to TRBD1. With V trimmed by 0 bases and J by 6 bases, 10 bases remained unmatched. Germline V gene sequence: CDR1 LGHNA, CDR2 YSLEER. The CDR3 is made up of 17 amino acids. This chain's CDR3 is CASSQEVSGGGGQPQHF. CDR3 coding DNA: TGCGCCAGCAGCCAAGAGGTGTCAGGGGGCGGCGGTCAGCCCCAGCATTTT.

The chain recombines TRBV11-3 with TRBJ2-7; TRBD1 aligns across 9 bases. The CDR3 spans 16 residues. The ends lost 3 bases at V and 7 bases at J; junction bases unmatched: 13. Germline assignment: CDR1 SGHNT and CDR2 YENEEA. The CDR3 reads CASSLRTGVHYNEQYF. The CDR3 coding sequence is TGTGCCAGCAGCTTGCGGACAGGGGTCCACTACAATGAGCAGTACTTC.

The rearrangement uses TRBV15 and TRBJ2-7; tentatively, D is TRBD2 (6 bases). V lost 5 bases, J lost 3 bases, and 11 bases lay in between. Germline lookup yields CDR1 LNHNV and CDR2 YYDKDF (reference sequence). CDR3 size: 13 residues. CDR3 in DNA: TGTGCCACCAGCGTTCGGACTAACTACGAGCAGTACTTC. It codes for CATSVRTNYEQYF.

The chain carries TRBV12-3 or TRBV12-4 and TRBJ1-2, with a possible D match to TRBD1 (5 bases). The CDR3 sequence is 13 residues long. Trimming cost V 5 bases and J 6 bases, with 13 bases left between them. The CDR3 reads CASSPGGSDGYTF. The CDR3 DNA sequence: TGTGCCAGCAGTCCGGGGGGTTCCGATGGCTACACCTTC.